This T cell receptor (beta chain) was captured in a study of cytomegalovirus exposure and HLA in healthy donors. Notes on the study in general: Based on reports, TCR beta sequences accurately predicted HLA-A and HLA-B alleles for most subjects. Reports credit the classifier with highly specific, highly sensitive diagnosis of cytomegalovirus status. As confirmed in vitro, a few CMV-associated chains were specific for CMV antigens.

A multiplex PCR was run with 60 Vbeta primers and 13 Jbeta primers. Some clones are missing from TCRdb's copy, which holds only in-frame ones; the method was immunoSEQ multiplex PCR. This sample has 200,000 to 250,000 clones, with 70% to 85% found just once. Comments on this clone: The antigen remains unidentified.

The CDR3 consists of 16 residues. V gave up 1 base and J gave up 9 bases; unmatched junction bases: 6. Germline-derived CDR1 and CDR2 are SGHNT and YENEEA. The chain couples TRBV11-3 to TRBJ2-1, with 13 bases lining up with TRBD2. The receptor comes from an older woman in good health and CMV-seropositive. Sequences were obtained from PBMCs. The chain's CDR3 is CASSLGTSGGAGEQFF. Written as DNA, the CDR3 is TGTGCCAGCAGCTTAGGTACTAGCGGGGGGGCGGGTGAGCAGTTCTTC.